The clone carrying this T cell receptor (beta chain) has only one observation. Its antigen is not identified. Profiled with immunoSEQ multiplex PCR; TCRdb holds only in-frame clones, not every one. Of 100,000 or so clones in the sample, approximately 88% were seen once. The sample is drawn from a study of identifying expanded T cells in peripheral blood. Study outcomes and limitations: Variance in clone template counts between approximately 2-week samples significantly increased with total template count across all healthy donors.

Trimming pared 3 bases from V and 4 bases from J, leaving 8 bases between. Germline V gene data show CDR1 as SEHNR and CDR2 as FQNEAQ (reference sequence). The CDR3 length is 13 residues. The sequencing sample was made of blood. The chain recombines TRBV7-9 with TRBJ2-3; D gene unclear. The TCR sequence derives from a person aged 18 to 75 in good health. Here the CDR3 reads CASSFPYPDTQYF. The CDR3, as DNA: TGTGCCAGCAGCTTCCCGTACCCAGATACGCAGTATTTT.